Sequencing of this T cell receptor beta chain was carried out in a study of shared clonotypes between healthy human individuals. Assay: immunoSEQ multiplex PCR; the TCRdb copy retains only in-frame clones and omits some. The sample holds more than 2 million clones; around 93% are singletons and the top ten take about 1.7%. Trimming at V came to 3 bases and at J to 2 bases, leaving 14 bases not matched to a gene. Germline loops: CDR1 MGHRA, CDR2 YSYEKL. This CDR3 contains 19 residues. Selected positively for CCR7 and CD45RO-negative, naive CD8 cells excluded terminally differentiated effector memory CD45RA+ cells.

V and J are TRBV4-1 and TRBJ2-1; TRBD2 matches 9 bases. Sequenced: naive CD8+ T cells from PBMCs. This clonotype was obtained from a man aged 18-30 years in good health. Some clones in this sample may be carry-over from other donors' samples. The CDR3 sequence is CASSHSTSGLLGTYNEQFF. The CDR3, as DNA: TGCGCCAGCAGCCACTCGACTAGCGGCCTTTTGGGGACCTACAATGAGCAGTTCTTC.